The rows below give T cell receptor beta chains drawn from one sample of a study of OX40 agonist ivuxolimab in advanced cancers. This table comes from immunoSEQ multiplex PCR, and its TCRdb copy is limited to in-frame clones, with some not included. Altogether 60,000 or so clones are present, 75% to 90% being singletons, with the ten largest covering roughly 2.8%. The input for sequencing was CD4+ or CD8+ T cells sorted from blood, taken in a trial of the OX40 agonist ivuxolimab. These receptor sequences come from an adult with an advanced solid tumor such as melanoma, head and neck, liver or kidney cancer. Both conserved end residues are trimmed from each CDR3. Each record gives: D gene, J gene, V gene, CDR3 protein. D genes are given only for firm matches.

D gene: -; J gene: TRBJ1-4; V gene: TRBV9; CDR3 protein: ASSVAPTETTNEKLF
D gene: -; J gene: TRBJ1-5; V gene: TRBV30; CDR3 protein: AWSVQGNQPQH
D gene: -; J gene: TRBJ1-6; V gene: TRBV30; CDR3 protein: AWSVNIPNSPLH
D gene: -; J gene: TRBJ2-7; V gene: TRBV28; CDR3 protein: ASSLEGLEQY
D gene: -; J gene: TRBJ2-7; V gene: TRBV6-5; CDR3 protein: ASSYSLASYEQY
D gene: -; J gene: TRBJ1-2; V gene: TRBV11-1; CDR3 protein: ASSLQPGSLESYT
D gene: -; J gene: TRBJ2-5; V gene: TRBV15; CDR3 protein: ATSRDVGGEETQY
D gene: TRBD2; J gene: TRBJ2-3; V gene: TRBV2; CDR3 protein: ASSETSGARTQY
D gene: -; J gene: TRBJ1-6; V gene: TRBV7-2; CDR3 protein: AIAGGWDSPLH
D gene: -; J gene: TRBJ2-5; V gene: TRBV9; CDR3 protein: ASSGGREKGETQY
D gene: TRBD1; J gene: TRBJ1-4; V gene: TRBV6-4; CDR3 protein: ASSAGTGDEKLF
D gene: TRBD2; J gene: TRBJ2-2; V gene: TRBV27; CDR3 protein: ASSPAGVQAGELF
D gene: -; J gene: TRBJ1-2; V gene: TRBV7-8; CDR3 protein: ASSSSDRTNYGYT
D gene: -; J gene: TRBJ1-5; V gene: TRBV19; CDR3 protein: ASNIHSNQPQH
D gene: TRBD1; J gene: TRBJ2-1; V gene: TRBV19; CDR3 protein: ASKSRQGVNNEQF
D gene: -; J gene: TRBJ1-3; V gene: TRBV19; CDR3 protein: ASSISTGEAGNTIY
D gene: -; J gene: TRBJ2-3; V gene: TRBV5-1; CDR3 protein: ASSPAPETTDTQY
D gene: -; J gene: TRBJ2-5; V gene: TRBV5-5; CDR3 protein: ASSYEGFRETQY
D gene: TRBD2; J gene: TRBJ2-3; V gene: TRBV7-2; CDR3 protein: ASATSGGARPTDTQY
D gene: -; J gene: TRBJ2-5; V gene: TRBV2; CDR3 protein: ASTPQRIQY
D gene: TRBD1; J gene: TRBJ2-7; V gene: TRBV27; CDR3 protein: ASSRGTGEYEQY
D gene: -; J gene: TRBJ1-1; V gene: TRBV30; CDR3 protein: AWSQGKAF
D gene: -; J gene: TRBJ1-2; V gene: TRBV7-9; CDR3 protein: ASSLGVNYGYT
D gene: -; J gene: TRBJ2-3; V gene: TRBV30; CDR3 protein: AWSVSLDTQY
D gene: -; J gene: TRBJ2-3; V gene: TRBV11-2; CDR3 protein: ASSSRSGVADTQY
D gene: -; J gene: TRBJ1-6; V gene: TRBV7-2; CDR3 protein: ASSSTGGQEYNSPLH
D gene: -; J gene: TRBJ2-1; V gene: TRBV5-6; CDR3 protein: ASSLFGGPGNEQF
D gene: -; J gene: TRBJ1-1; V gene: TRBV29-1; CDR3 protein: SVEDDWTEAF
D gene: -; J gene: TRBJ2-5; V gene: TRBV6-6; CDR3 protein: ASSYTRRGETQY
D gene: TRBD1; J gene: TRBJ2-5; V gene: TRBV28; CDR3 protein: ASSSSTGESWETQY
D gene: -; J gene: TRBJ2-5; V gene: TRBV18; CDR3 protein: ASSPRGETQY
D gene: TRBD1; J gene: TRBJ2-5; V gene: TRBV14; CDR3 protein: ASSPDRERGTQY
D gene: TRBD1; J gene: TRBJ1-3; V gene: TRBV7-6; CDR3 protein: ASSLRQGASSGNTIY
D gene: -; J gene: TRBJ2-2; V gene: TRBV18; CDR3 protein: ASSPAETGELF
D gene: -; J gene: TRBJ2-6; V gene: TRBV11-2; CDR3 protein: ASSFTGRGANVLT
D gene: -; J gene: TRBJ2-5; V gene: TRBV5-4; CDR3 protein: ASSSPAQGETQY
D gene: -; J gene: TRBJ2-3; V gene: TRBV9; CDR3 protein: ASSVEAGGNTQY
D gene: TRBD1; J gene: TRBJ1-6; V gene: TRBV7-8; CDR3 protein: ASSLTLSRTGSVPLH
D gene: TRBD2; J gene: TRBJ2-6; V gene: TRBV7-2; CDR3 protein: ASSLEGRGWGSGANVLT
D gene: -; J gene: TRBJ2-5; V gene: TRBV6-5; CDR3 protein: ASSTGRKETQY
D gene: -; J gene: TRBJ1-6; V gene: TRBV19; CDR3 protein: ASSPRPGGNSPLH
D gene: -; J gene: TRBJ1-6; V gene: TRBV6-1; CDR3 protein: ASTGLSVNSPLH
D gene: TRBD1; J gene: TRBJ1-5; V gene: TRBV28; CDR3 protein: ASSKIGTGSWPQH
D gene: -; J gene: TRBJ1-1; V gene: TRBV20-1; CDR3 protein: GRLLNTEAF
D gene: -; J gene: TRBJ2-5; V gene: TRBV28; CDR3 protein: ASSFSGHYQETQY
D gene: -; J gene: TRBJ2-3; V gene: TRBV2; CDR3 protein: ASSRADTQY
D gene: -; J gene: TRBJ1-6; V gene: TRBV5-1; CDR3 protein: ASRDRTADGGSPLH
D gene: -; J gene: TRBJ2-6; V gene: TRBV5-1; CDR3 protein: ASSTGSGANVLT